One sample yielded the 8 T cell receptor beta chains listed below, sequenced in a study of cytomegalovirus exposure and HLA in healthy donors. The PCR made use of 60 Vbeta and 13 Jbeta primers. Only in-frame clones appear in the TCRdb table, and some are missing; sequencing was by immunoSEQ multiplex PCR. The table has more than 100,000 clones, roughly 9.6% seen once. Sequencing used PBMCs. The receptors derive from a woman in her thirties or forties in good health and CMV-seropositive.

This clone was seen a few times. The chain has TRBV5-6 and TRBJ1-1; 9 nucleotides line up with TRBD1. This CDR3 comprises 16 residues. The V gene's germline CDR1 is SGHDT and CDR2 YYEEEE. The V gene end was trimmed by 3 bases and the J gene end by 2 bases; junction bases not matched to a gene: 8. In nucleotides, the CDR3 is TGTGCCAGCAGCTCTTACGGACAGGGGCCCAACACTGAAGCTTTCTTT. It yields the protein CASSSYGQGPNTEAFF.

This clone was seen more than once but under ten times. This rearrangement joins TRBV9 to TRBJ2-7; weak D call: TRBD1 (6 bases). CDR1 SGDLS and CDR2 YYNGEE come from the germline V gene. The CDR3 extends over 14 amino acids. The ends were cut back, 4 bases at V and 1 base at J, with 12 bases in the middle. CDR3 residues: CASSFRDTSYEQYF. Here the CDR3 DNA reads TGTGCCAGCAGCTTCCGGGACACATCCTACGAGCAGTACTTC.

This clone was counted a few times. This chain connects TRBV7-2 to TRBJ1-2, with 7 bases aligning to TRBD1. The V segment lost 5 bases and the J segment 8 bases; nucleotides outside the gene matches: 8. This CDR3 is 13 amino acids long. Germline V gene sequence: CDR1 SGHTA, CDR2 FQGNSA. The CDR3 loop is CASSPKGAGGYTF. DNA for the CDR3: TGTGCCAGCAGCCCTAAGGGGGCGGGGGGCTACACCTTC.

There are a few counts of this clone. The CDR3 is CASSQELSTEKLFF. The CDR3, as DNA: TGTGCCAGCAGCCAAGAACTCTCCACCGAAAAACTGTTTTTT. The V gene is TRBV4-2, the J gene TRBJ1-4, with D hard to call. Trimming removed 0 bases at V and 8 bases at J, with 10 bases between. Germline V gives CDR1 LGHNA, CDR2 YNFKEQ. This CDR3 contains 14 residues.

This clone came up a few times. The V call is TRBV29-1, the J call TRBJ2-1, with D perhaps matching TRBD2 (6 bases). Germline V gene sequence: CDR1 SQVTM, CDR2 ANQGSEA. Trimming left V 4 bases short and J 9 bases short, with 19 bases between. The CDR3 sequence is 14 residues long. The CDR3 protein is CSVGQTNRGSEQFF. Here the CDR3 DNA reads TGCAGCGTTGGACAGACCAACCGGGGGTCTGAGCAGTTCTTC.

This clone came up a few times. V usage is TRBV6-5 and J usage is TRBJ2-7, with D possibly matching TRBD2 (7 bases). Trimming removed 5 bases from V and 2 bases from J, with 13 bases in between. The CDR3 contains 14 residues. Germline CDR1 and CDR2: MNHEY and SVGAGI. Written as DNA, the CDR3 is TGTGCCAGCAGTGCCCCGGGGGGCCCCTACGAGCAGTACTTC. Amino acid sequence: CASSAPGGPYEQYF.

The chain employs TRBV4-1 and TRBJ2-5; the match to TRBD2 covers 10 bases. In germline, CDR1 is MGHRA, CDR2 YSYEKL. The V segment lost 1 base and the J segment 3 bases; nucleotides outside the gene matches: 8. The CDR3 is made up of 17 amino acids. The CDR3 sequence: CASSQAERGGLEETQYF. CDR3 sequence (DNA): TGCGCCAGCAGCCAAGCAGAGCGGGGGGGCTTAGAAGAGACCCAGTACTTC.

The V call is TRBV6-1, the J call TRBJ1-2, with D hard to call. Trimming stripped 5 bases from V and 5 bases from J, with 15 bases between. CDR1 and CDR2 from the germline V gene are MNHNS and SASEGT. The CDR3 loop spans 14 amino acids. The CDR3 DNA reads as TGTGCCAGCAGTCAGATCCCGGGAGGATATGGCTACACCTTC. It translates to CASSQIPGGYGYTF.